Many counts were recorded for the clone carrying this TCR beta chain. The sample is drawn from a study of identical twins. V was shortened by 1 base and J by 1 base, with 5 bases between the two germline ends. The CDR3 runs 14 residues. MiXCR was run by TCRdb on the 5' RACE reads, yielding one entry per CDR3 protein. The table has 200,000 or so distinct CDR3 sequences, 6.5% to 8.5% seen once. These data were also reused for a study on yellow fever vaccine responses in identical twins.

The chain carries TRBV12-3 or TRBV12-4 and TRBJ2-4; D is unclear. The clonotype comes from a woman under 30 in good health. Sequencing was performed on memory (CD45RO+) T cells sorted from blood. The CDR3 DNA sequence: TGTGCCAGCAGTTTAGGTCGGGCCAAAAACATTCAGTACTTC. Amino acids: CASSLGRAKNIQYF.